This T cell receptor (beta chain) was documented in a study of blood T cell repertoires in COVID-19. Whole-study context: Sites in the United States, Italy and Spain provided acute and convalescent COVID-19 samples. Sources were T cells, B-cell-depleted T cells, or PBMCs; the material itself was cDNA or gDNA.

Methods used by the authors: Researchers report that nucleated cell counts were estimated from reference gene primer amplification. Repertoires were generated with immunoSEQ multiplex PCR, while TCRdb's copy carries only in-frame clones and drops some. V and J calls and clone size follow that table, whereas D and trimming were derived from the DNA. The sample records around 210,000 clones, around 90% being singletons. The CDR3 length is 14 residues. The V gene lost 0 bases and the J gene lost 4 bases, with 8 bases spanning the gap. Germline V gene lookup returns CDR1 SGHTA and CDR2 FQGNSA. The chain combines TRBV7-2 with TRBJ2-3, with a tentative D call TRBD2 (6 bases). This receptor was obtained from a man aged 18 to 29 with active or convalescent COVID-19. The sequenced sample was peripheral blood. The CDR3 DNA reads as TGTGCCAGCAGCTTAGCACCGGGGGCAGATACGCAGTATTTT. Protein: CASSLAPGADTQYF. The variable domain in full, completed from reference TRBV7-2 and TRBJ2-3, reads GAGVSQSPSNKVTEKGKDVELRCDPISGHTALYWYRQSLGQGLEFLIYFQGNSAPDKSGLPSDRFSAERTGGSVSTLTIQRTQQEDSAVYLCASSLAPGADTQYFGPGTRLTVL.